These 2 T cell receptor beta chains share one sample of origin, sequenced in a study of CXCR3-negative and CXCR3-positive naive CD8 T cells. The TRB cDNA libraries were prepared by 5' RACE with UMI labels. TCRdb reanalyzed the 5' RACE reads and collapses them to one entry per CDR3 protein, without DNA. The repertoire table contains 120,000 to 150,000 distinct CDR3 sequences. Their target antigens are unknown. Study-wide results and caveats: CXCR3-positive naive cells carried more hydrophobic TRB CDR3s than CXCR3-negative naive cells did.

The sequenced sample was naive CXCR3+ CD8+ T cells from blood. Subset given: CD45RO-CCR7+CD27+CD95- naive CD8+ T cells expressing CXCR3 (TNR3+). The receptors were gathered from a human donor in good health. Some clones in this sample may be carry-over from other donors' samples.

The chain couples TRBV27 to TRBJ1-2; the D gene TCRdb calls, TRBD1, cannot be checked with no DNA. Germline values: CDR1 MNHEY, CDR2 SMNVEV (reference sequence). The CDR3 consists of 15 residues. The CDR3 protein is CASSLTSTGGYGYTF.

The chain couples TRBV29-1 to TRBJ1-2. This CDR3 has 15 amino acids. Germline values: CDR1 SQVTM, CDR2 ANQGSEA. CDR3 sequence: CSVTPEGPVNYGYTF.